The 16 T cell receptor beta chains listed next were all sequenced from one sample in a study of T cell responses to AZD1222 COVID-19 vaccine (dated by TCRdb to about 2021). The time point tag for this specimen amounts to: about 28 days (+/-7) after the second vaccine dose. Library generation was performed with the immunoSEQ multiplex PCR assay. Here the immuneACCESS table is served through TCRdb, limited to in-frame sequences with V and J called. Missing clones are a known gap in these copies; in checked studies unresolved V genes cover under half, and the rest lacks a known reason. This sample has around 160,000 clones in its table, and around 94% of those were observed once. The biggest ten clones account for under 6% of the sample. The sequencing here drew on peripheral blood, taken 28 days after the second AZD1222 dose. Receptor source: an adult who received the AZD1222 COVID-19 vaccine.

This clone is a singleton in its sample. CDR3 sequence reads: CAIRAESNQPQHF. CDR3 bases: TGTGCCATCAGGGCAGAAAGCAATCAGCCCCAGCATTTT. The chain employs TRBV10-3 and TRBJ1-5, with no clear D. The CDR3 runs to 13 residues. Between the trimmed V and J ends, which lost 6 bases and 1 base, there was a span of 7 bases. CDR1 is ENHRY and CDR2 is SYGVKD in the germline V gene.

This chain joins TRBV11-1 and TRBJ2-7; no definite D call. The germline CDR1 and CDR2 sequences are SGHAT and FQDESV (reference sequence). Trimming shortened V by 1 base and J by 7 bases, and 11 bases separated the two germline ends. The CDR3 covers 13 residues. CDR3 sequence reads: CASSLEGVREQYF. The CDR3 DNA reads as TGTGCCAGCAGCTTAGAAGGAGTGAGGGAGCAGTACTTC.

The V gene is TRBV6-6, the J gene TRBJ2-5; 8 bases align to TRBD1. Germline V gene data show CDR1 as MNHNY and CDR2 as SVGAGI (reference sequence). V shed 5 bases, J shed 1 base, and the junction held 18 bases outside the gene matches. The CDR3 runs 19 residues. The CDR3 nucleotides read TGTGCCAGCAGTCCCCGCTTTAGGGTTCTTGGACAGGGCCAAGAGACCCAGTACTTC. It codes for CASSPRFRVLGQGQETQYF.

This chain uses TRBV3-1 (or the pseudogene TRBV3-2) with TRBJ2-7, with 7 bases identical to TRBD1. Germline V lookup: CDR1 LGHDT, CDR2 YNNKEL (reference sequence). The V segment lost 4 bases and the J segment 5 bases; nucleotides outside the gene matches: 8. The CDR3 runs 14 residues. CDR3: CASSPTDRVHEQYF. The CDR3 DNA reads as TGTGCCAGCAGCCCTACTGACAGGGTCCACGAGCAGTACTTC.

This chain connects TRBV29-1 to TRBJ2-1; TRBD1 or TRBD2 may be the D gene (5 bases each). Germline V gene sequence: CDR1 SQVTM, CDR2 ANQGSEA. The length of the CDR3 is 11 residues. V was cut by 4 bases and J by 8 bases, with 9 bases left in between. CDR3 sequence: CSVGGWDEQFF. The CDR3 DNA reads TGCAGCGTTGGGGGGTGGGATGAGCAGTTCTTC.

The chain couples TRBV20-1 to TRBJ2-1; 8 positions match TRBD2. CDR1 DFQATT and CDR2 SNEGSKA come from the germline V gene (reference sequence). The CDR3 length is 11 residues. Trimming removed 4 bases from V and 9 bases from J; junction bases left unmatched: 2. The CDR3 DNA is TGCAGTGCTACCGGGGGGGGTGAGCAGTTCTTC. Encoded protein: CSATGGGEQFF.

The rearrangement uses TRBV15 and TRBJ2-6; perhaps D is TRBD1 or TRBD2 (5 bases each). The CDR3 loop spans 18 amino acids. The germline V gene encodes CDR1 LNHNV and CDR2 YYDKDF (reference sequence). Trimming removed 0 bases from V and 0 bases from J, with 12 bases in between. The DNA of the CDR3 is TGTGCCACCAGCAGAGACCGGGACGCTAACTCTGGGGCCAACGTCCTGACTTTC. Residues: CATSRDRDANSGANVLTF.

The DNA for the CDR3 is TGCAGCGTTGTTTCGGCGGTTATGAACACCGGGGAGCTGTTTTTT. Protein: CSVVSAVMNTGELFF. The chain links TRBV29-1 to TRBJ2-2, with D hard to call. Trimming took off 4 bases at V and 1 base at J, with 13 bases between the two ends. The CDR3 totals 15 residues. CDR1 is SQVTM, CDR2 ANQGSEA, per germline.

The chain carries TRBV28 and TRBJ1-1; the match to TRBD1 covers 8 bases. Germline CDR1 MDHEN, CDR2 SYDVKM. The V gene end was trimmed by 7 bases and the J gene end by 10 bases; junction bases not matched to a gene: 11. CDR3 size: 13 residues. This CDR3 reads CASIGRGLSRAFF. In DNA, the CDR3 is TGTGCCAGCATAGGCAGGGGGCTATCTCGAGCTTTCTTT. The variable domain in full, with the rest retrieved from reference TRBV28 and TRBJ1-1, is DVKVTQSSRYLVKRTGEKVFLECVQDMDHENMFWYRQDPGLGLRLIYFSYDVKMKEKGDIPEGYSVSREKKERFSLILESASTNQTSMYLCASIGRGLSRAFFGQGTRLTVV.

The V gene is TRBV29-1, the J gene TRBJ2-1; TRBD2 matches 7 bases. The CDR3 length is 15 residues. The germline V gene has CDR1 SQVTM and CDR2 ANQGSEA. With V trimmed by 7 bases and J by 7 bases, 16 bases remained unmatched. CDR3 amino acids: CSGTYPSGNLNEQFF. The DNA of the CDR3 is TGCAGCGGGACATACCCTAGCGGAAATCTTAATGAGCAGTTCTTC.

J is TRBJ1-2 and V is TRBV27, with 8 bases matching TRBD1. V was clipped by 5 bases and J by 1 base; unmatched bases: 3. Germline loops: CDR1 MNHEY, CDR2 SMNVEV (reference sequence). The CDR3 has 14 residues. CDR3 amino acids: CASSPGGNNYGYTF. In nucleotides, the CDR3 is TGTGCCAGCAGTCCAGGGGGCAATAACTATGGCTACACCTTC.

The rearrangement links TRBV5-6 to TRBJ1-3; no definite D call. The CDR3 length is 14 residues. V was clipped by 5 bases and J by 6 bases, with 15 bases between them. CDR1 and CDR2 from the germline V gene are SGHDT and YYEEEE. CDR3 in amino acids: CASSYQAVANTIYF. CDR3 in DNA: TGTGCCAGCAGTTACCAAGCGGTAGCAAACACCATATATTTT.

V and J are TRBV2 and TRBJ1-3; D perhaps matches TRBD1 (6 bases). Germline CDR1 is SNHLY and CDR2 is FYNNEI. CDR3 length: 15 residues. The germline V and J ends were trimmed by 0 bases and 5 bases, with 11 bases remaining between them. DNA for the CDR3: TGTGCCAGCAGTGAAGCCCCCGGGGGGCGAAACACCATATATTTT. Translating it yields CASSEAPGGRNTIYF. The full variable domain, completed using reference TRBV2 and TRBJ1-3, is EPEVTQTPSHQVTQMGQEVILRCVPISNHLYFYWYRQILGQKVEFLVSFYNNEISEKSEIFDDQFSVERPDGSNFTLKIRSTKLEDSAMYFCASSEAPGGRNTIYFGEGSWLTVV.

As regards this clone: Additional DNA sequences in this sample encode the identical CDR3. The chain joins TRBV6-4 to TRBJ2-1; D is perhaps TRBD2 (6 bases). V shed 0 bases and J shed 1 base, with 7 bases lying between them. The CDR3 consists of 15 residues. Germline-derived CDR1 and CDR2 are MRHNA and SNTAGT. CDR3: CASSDSEGSYNEQFF. The CDR3 DNA is TGTGCCAGCAGTGACTCGGAGGGATCCTACAATGAGCAGTTCTTC.

This chain uses TRBV7-8 with TRBJ2-6; D is unresolved. CDR1 is SGHVS and CDR2 is FQNEAQ in the germline V gene. The V end lost 1 base, the J end lost 0 bases, and 7 bases lay between the germline ends. The CDR3 has 16 residues. For the CDR3, the DNA is TGTGCCAGCAGCTTAGTACGTCACTCTGGGGCCAACGTCCTGACTTTC. Translation: CASSLVRHSGANVLTF.

The chain combines TRBV4-1 with TRBJ1-4, with unresolved D. The CDR3 has 17 residues. V was pared by 3 bases and J by 0 bases, with 14 bases between. Germline loops: CDR1 MGHRA, CDR2 YSYEKL. CDR3 residues: CASSQSAIVATNEKLFF. DNA of the CDR3: TGCGCCAGCAGCCAGTCCGCAATCGTTGCAACTAATGAAAAACTGTTTTTT.